This is a list of T cell receptor beta chains from one sample in a study of shared clonotypes between healthy human individuals. Sequenced by immunoSEQ multiplex PCR; TCRdb stores in-frame clones only, minus some. The sample includes around 940,000 clones, approximately 76% of them seen just once. The sample consisted of memory CD4+ T cells sorted from blood. These receptors were taken from a man aged 18 to 29 in good health. Both conserved end residues are part of each CDR3. The D gene is left open where the match is weak. The size of a clone is reported for some rows only, either as once, few or many, or as a class for expanded clones.

TRBV6-5	NA	TRBJ1-1	NA	CASRASPTEAFF	TGTGCCAGCAGGGCGTCACCCACTGAAGCTTTCTTT
TRBV28	NA	TRBJ1-4	few	CASSLVRGNEKLFF	TGTGCCAGCAGTTTGGTACGGGGGAATGAAAAACTGTTTTTT
TRBV7-9	NA	TRBJ2-5	NA	CATGGVASQETQYF	TGTGCCACCGGGGGAGTGGCGAGCCAAGAGACCCAGTACTTC
TRBV6-1	TRBD2	TRBJ2-7	many	CASSEELAGAYEQYF	TGTGCCAGCAGTGAAGAACTAGCGGGCGCCTACGAGCAGTACTTC
TRBV7-2	NA	TRBJ2-7	NA	CASSSRYNEQYF	TGTGCCAGCAGCTCTCGGTACAACGAGCAGTACTTC
TRBV10-3	NA	TRBJ1-4	NA	CAISESWSGGAGSEKLFF	TGTGCCATCAGTGAGTCGTGGTCGGGAGGGGCCGGGAGTGAAAAACTGTTTTTT
TRBV28	TRBD1	TRBJ1-4	NA	CASSSGTGLEKLFF	TGTGCCAGCAGTTCCGGGACAGGGCTTGAAAAACTGTTTTTT
TRBV11-2	NA	TRBJ1-5	many	CASSLILDPTGNQPQHF	TGTGCCAGCAGCTTAATTTTAGACCCTACGGGCAATCAGCCCCAGCATTTT
TRBV11-2	NA	TRBJ2-7	once	CASSLAQGTRYEQYF	TGTGCCAGCAGCTTAGCACAGGGGACTCGCTACGAGCAGTACTTC
TRBV28	TRBD1	TRBJ2-2	NA	CASSALQGDTGELFF	TGTGCCAGCAGCGCTCTACAGGGGGACACCGGGGAGCTGTTTTTT
TRBV5-1	NA	TRBJ1-1	NA	CASTPWTEMNTEAFF	TGCGCCAGCACTCCGTGGACCGAAATGAACACTGAAGCTTTCTTT
TRBV7-2	NA	TRBJ2-1	NA	CASSLNRGATGSQFF	TGTGCCAGCAGCTTAAACCGTGGGGCTACGGGTTCGCAGTTCTTC
TRBV30	NA	TRBJ1-1	NA	CAWSLAGTEAFF	TGTGCCTGGAGTTTGGCGGGCACTGAAGCTTTCTTT
TRBV9	TRBD2	TRBJ2-1	once	CASSERGLAGSNEQFF	TGTGCCAGCAGCGAGAGGGGGTTAGCGGGAAGCAATGAGCAGTTCTTC
TRBV7-9	NA	TRBJ2-1	once	CASSPGLSYNEQFF	TGTGCCAGCTCTCCGGGACTTTCTTACAATGAGCAGTTCTTC
TRBV5-5	NA	TRBJ2-5	NA	CASSNNPESETQYF	TGTGCCAGCAGCAATAATCCCGAAAGTGAGACCCAGTACTTC
TRBV28	TRBD2	TRBJ2-1	NA	CASSKAGGSSYNEQFF	TGTGCCAGCAGCAAAGCGGGGGGCAGCTCCTACAATGAGCAGTTCTTC
TRBV15	TRBD1	TRBJ1-5	NA	CATSSTRGLQPQHF	TGTGCCACCAGCAGTACCAGGGGGCTGCAGCCCCAGCATTTT
TRBV15	NA	TRBJ2-3	NA	CATSRDTGASTDTQYF	TGTGCCACCAGCAGAGATACCGGGGCCAGCACAGATACGCAGTATTTT
TRBV5-1	TRBD1	TRBJ1-6	many	CASSLGDRGFSYNSPLHF	TGCGCCAGCAGCTTGGGGGACAGGGGTTTCTCCTATAATTCACCCCTCCACTTT
TRBV7-8	NA	TRBJ2-7	NA	CASSSQGFSYEQYF	TGTGCCAGCAGCTCACAGGGTTTTTCCTACGAGCAGTACTTC
TRBV7-2	NA	TRBJ1-1	NA	CASSFGLGNTEAFF	TGTGCCAGCAGCTTTGGGTTAGGAAACACTGAAGCTTTCTTT
TRBV6-1	NA	TRBJ1-3	NA	CASSGHLTSGNTIYF	TGTGCCAGCTCCGGACACCTAACCTCTGGAAACACCATATATTTT
TRBV7-8	TRBD2	TRBJ2-5	NA	CASRPPPRRGGLETQYF	TGTGCCAGCAGACCTCCCCCTCGGCGGGGGGGCCTCGAGACCCAGTACTTC
TRBV25-1	NA	TRBJ2-1	few	CASSGWTAGNEQFF	TGTGCCAGCAGTGGATGGACTGCGGGCAATGAGCAGTTCTTC
TRBV9	NA	TRBJ1-2	NA	CASSFGTLYGYTF	TGTGCCAGCAGCTTCGGGACACTCTATGGCTACACCTTC
TRBV6-1	NA	TRBJ2-3	NA	CASTGGTSTDTQYF	TGTGCCAGCACCGGGGGGACAAGCACAGATACGCAGTATTTT
TRBV7-9	NA	TRBJ1-5	few	CASSLGTNQPQHF	TGTGCCAGCAGCTTAGGTACAAATCAGCCCCAGCATTTT
TRBV28	NA	TRBJ1-6	few	CASSSSNSPLHF	NA
TRBV20-1	NA	TRBJ2-7	few	CSAGYYEQYF	TGCAGTGCTGGGTACTACGAGCAGTACTTC
TRBV7-8	NA	TRBJ1-1	NA	CASSNRWRGSEAFF	TGTGCCAGCAGCAACCGGTGGAGGGGCTCTGAAGCTTTCTTT
TRBV5-1	TRBD1	TRBJ2-2	NA	CASSFPRDSANTGELFF	TGCGCCAGCAGCTTCCCTAGGGACAGCGCGAACACCGGGGAGCTGTTTTTT
TRBV11-3	NA	TRBJ2-1	NA	CASSFGQGEYNEQFF	TGTGCCAGCAGCTTCGGACAAGGGGAATACAATGAGCAGTTCTTC
TRBV5-1	NA	TRBJ2-1	few	CASSLDGGPYNEQFF	TGCGCCAGCAGCTTAGACGGGGGGCCCTACAATGAGCAGTTCTTC
TRBV19	NA	TRBJ1-2	NA	CASSEVGRSGYTF	TGTGCCAGTAGTGAGGTGGGGAGGTCTGGCTACACCTTC
TRBV5-4	TRBD1	TRBJ2-3	NA	CASSGAGQGADTQYF	TGTGCCAGCAGCGGGGCGGGACAGGGGGCAGATACGCAGTATTTT
TRBV10-3	NA	TRBJ2-7	NA	CAISESVRAYEQYF	TGTGCCATCAGTGAGTCGGTCAGGGCCTACGAGCAGTACTTC
TRBV27	TRBD2	TRBJ2-7	once	CASKHEASGASSYEQYF	TGTGCCAGCAAACATGAGGCTAGCGGGGCCTCCTCCTACGAGCAGTACTTC
TRBV18	TRBD1	TRBJ2-2	NA	CASSPRTGMIGELFF	TGTGCCAGCTCACCAAGGACAGGGATGATCGGGGAGCTGTTTTTT
TRBV6-5	NA	TRBJ1-1	NA	CASRLTGSAEAFF	TGTGCCAGCAGACTAACAGGGTCCGCTGAAGCTTTCTTT
TRBV15	NA	TRBJ1-4	NA	CATSRDTTGVGELFF	TGTGCCACCAGCAGAGATACCACCGGTGTTGGGGAACTGTTTTTT
TRBV19	NA	TRBJ1-5	NA	CASRDGQSGMGPQHF	TGTGCCAGTAGGGATGGACAGTCTGGGATGGGGCCCCAGCATTTT
TRBV27	NA	TRBJ2-7	NA	CASSLSALTVGEQYF	TGTGCCAGCAGTTTATCTGCACTCACAGTGGGCGAGCAGTACTTC
TRBV30	TRBD1	TRBJ1-2	NA	CAWSVGGGTGSRNGYTF	TGTGCCTGGAGTGTTGGAGGGGGGACAGGATCAAGGAATGGCTACACCTTC
TRBV30	NA	TRBJ2-4	few	CAWTTALGKNIQYF	TGTGCCTGGACTACAGCTCTAGGCAAAAACATTCAGTACTTC
TRBV4-1	TRBD2	TRBJ2-4	NA	CASSQDPGLAGGGGNIQYF	TGCGCCAGCAGCCAAGATCCGGGGCTAGCGGGGGGCGGGGGAAACATTCAGTACTTC
TRBV28	NA	TRBJ2-1	once	CASSSPGGSHEQFF	TGTGCCAGCAGTTCCCCCGGGGGCTCGCATGAGCAGTTCTTC
TRBV6-4	NA	TRBJ2-3	NA	CASSDSRGGRRDTQYF	TGTGCCAGCAGTGACTCGAGGGGGGGCCGGAGAGATACGCAGTATTTT
TRBV10-3	NA	TRBJ1-5	NA	CAISDNNQPQHF	TGTGCCATCAGTGACAACAATCAGCCCCAGCATTTT
TRBV6-1	NA	TRBJ1-5	few	CASSGYGNQPQHF	TGTGCCAGCAGTGGTTACGGGAATCAGCCCCAGCATTTT
TRBV7-9	TRBD2	TRBJ2-7	once	CASSLGVNGRVDEQYF	TGTGCCAGCAGCTTAGGGGTGAACGGGAGGGTCGACGAGCAGTACTTC
TRBV5-5	NA	TRBJ2-5	few	CASSLVPQGQETQYF	TGTGCCAGCAGCTTGGTACCACAGGGCCAAGAGACCCAGTACTTC
TRBV19	NA	TRBJ2-7	NA	CASSMDTYSYEQYF	TGTGCCAGTAGTATGGACACCTACTCCTACGAGCAGTACTTC
TRBV5-1	NA	TRBJ2-3	once	CASRYGYTDTQYF	TGCGCCAGCAGGTACGGATACACAGATACGCAGTATTTT
TRBV18	NA	TRBJ2-7	NA	CASSPAGPGALEQYF	TGTGCCAGCTCACCAGCAGGTCCGGGGGCGCTTGAGCAGTACTTC
TRBV5-1	TRBD1	TRBJ1-6	few	CASSPLQGSDSPLHF	TGCGCCAGCAGCCCACTACAGGGGAGCGATTCACCCCTCCACTTT
TRBV27	NA	TRBJ2-2	few	CASKSVRQEKNTGELFF	TGTGCCAGCAAGTCGGTCCGACAGGAAAAGAACACCGGGGAGCTGTTTTTT